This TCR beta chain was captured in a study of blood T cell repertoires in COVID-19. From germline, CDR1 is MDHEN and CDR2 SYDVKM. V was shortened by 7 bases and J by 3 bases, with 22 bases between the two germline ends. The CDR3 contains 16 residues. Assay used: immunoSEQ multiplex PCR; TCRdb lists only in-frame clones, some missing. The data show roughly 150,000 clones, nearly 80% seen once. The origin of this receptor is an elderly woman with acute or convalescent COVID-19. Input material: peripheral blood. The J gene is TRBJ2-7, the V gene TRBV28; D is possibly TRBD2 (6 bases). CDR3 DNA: TGTGCCAGCAAGGGAGGAGAGGTCGGTCGACTCTACGAGCAGTACTTC. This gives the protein CASKGGEVGRLYEQYF.